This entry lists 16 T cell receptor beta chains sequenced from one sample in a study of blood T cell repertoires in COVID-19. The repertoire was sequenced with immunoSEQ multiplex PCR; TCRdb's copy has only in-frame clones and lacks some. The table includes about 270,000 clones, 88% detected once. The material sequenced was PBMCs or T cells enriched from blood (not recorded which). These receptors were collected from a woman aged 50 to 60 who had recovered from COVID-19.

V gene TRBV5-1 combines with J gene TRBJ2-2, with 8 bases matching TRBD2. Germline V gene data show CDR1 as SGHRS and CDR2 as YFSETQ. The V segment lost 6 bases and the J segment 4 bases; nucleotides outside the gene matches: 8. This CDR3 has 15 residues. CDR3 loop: CASTGSGSSTGELFF. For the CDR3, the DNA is TGCGCCAGCACGGGAAGCGGGAGCAGCACCGGGGAGCTGTTTTTT.

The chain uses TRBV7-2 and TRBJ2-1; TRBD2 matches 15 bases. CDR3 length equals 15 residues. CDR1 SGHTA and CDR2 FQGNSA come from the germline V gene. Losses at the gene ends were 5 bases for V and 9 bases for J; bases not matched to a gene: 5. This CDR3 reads CASSKWTSGRVEQFF. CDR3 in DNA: TGTGCCAGCAGCAAGTGGACTAGCGGGAGGGTTGAGCAGTTCTTC.

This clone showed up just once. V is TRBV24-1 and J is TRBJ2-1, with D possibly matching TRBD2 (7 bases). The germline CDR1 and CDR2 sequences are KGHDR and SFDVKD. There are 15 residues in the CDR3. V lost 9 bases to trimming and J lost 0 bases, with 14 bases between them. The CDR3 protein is CATGGRDYSYNEQFF. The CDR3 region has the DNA TGTGCCACCGGGGGGCGGGACTACTCCTACAATGAGCAGTTCTTC.

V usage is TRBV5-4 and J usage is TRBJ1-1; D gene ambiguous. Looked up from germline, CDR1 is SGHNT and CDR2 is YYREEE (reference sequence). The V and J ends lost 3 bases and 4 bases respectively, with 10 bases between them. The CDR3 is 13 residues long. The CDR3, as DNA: TGTGCCAGCAGCTGGGAGAGAGGCACTGAAGCTTTCTTT. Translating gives CASSWERGTEAFF.

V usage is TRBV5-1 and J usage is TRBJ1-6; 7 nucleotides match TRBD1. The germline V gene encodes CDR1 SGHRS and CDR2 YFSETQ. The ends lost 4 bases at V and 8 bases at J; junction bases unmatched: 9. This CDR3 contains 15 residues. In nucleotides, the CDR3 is TGCGCCAGCAGCCAAACCGGGACAGCTGATTCACCCCTCCACTTT. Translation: CASSQTGTADSPLHF.

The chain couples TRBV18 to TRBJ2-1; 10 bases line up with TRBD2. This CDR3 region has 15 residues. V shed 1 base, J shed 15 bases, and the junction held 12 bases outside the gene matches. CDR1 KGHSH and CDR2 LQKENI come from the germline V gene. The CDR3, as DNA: TGTGCCAGCTCACCACGTCAGCCCGGGACTAGCGATACGTTCTTC. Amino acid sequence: CASSPRQPGTSDTFF.

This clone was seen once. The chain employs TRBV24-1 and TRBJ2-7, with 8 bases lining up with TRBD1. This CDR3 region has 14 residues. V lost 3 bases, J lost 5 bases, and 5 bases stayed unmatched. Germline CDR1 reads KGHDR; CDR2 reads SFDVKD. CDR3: CATSDDRTGNEQYF. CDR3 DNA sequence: TGTGCCACCAGTGATGACCGGACAGGGAACGAGCAGTACTTC.

As DNA, the CDR3 is TGTGCCTGGACGGGGGTAAATGAGCAGTTCTTC. This encodes CAWTGVNEQFF. The V and J genes are TRBV30 and TRBJ2-1, with D possibly matching TRBD2 (6 bases). The V end lost 4 bases, the J end lost 7 bases, and 8 bases lay between the germline ends. CDR3 length: 11 residues. From germline, CDR1 is GTSNPN and CDR2 SVGIG (reference sequence).

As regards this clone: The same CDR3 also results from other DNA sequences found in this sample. The CDR3 here is CASSFSLSSYEQYF. CDR3 nucleotide sequence: TGTGCCAGCAGTTTTTCCCTTAGCTCCTACGAGCAGTACTTC. The chain is built from TRBV27 and TRBJ2-7; D gene unclear. The germline V and J ends were trimmed by 3 bases and 0 bases, with 9 bases remaining between them. The length of the CDR3 is 14 residues. CDR1 and CDR2 from the germline V gene are MNHEY and SMNVEV (reference sequence).

CDR3 sequence (DNA): TGTGCCAGCAGCTTAGGGGCCGCTTTCCCTGGCTACACCTTC. This encodes CASSLGAAFPGYTF. This chain uses TRBV7-2 with TRBJ1-2, with D hard to call. The V end lost 1 base, the J end lost 7 bases, and 13 bases lay between the germline ends. Germline lookup yields CDR1 SGHTA and CDR2 FQGNSA. The CDR3 contains 14 residues. Full variable domain (outside the CDR3, taken from reference TRBV7-2 and TRBJ1-2): GAGVSQSPSNKVTEKGKDVELRCDPISGHTALYWYRQSLGQGLEFLIYFQGNSAPDKSGLPSDRFSAERTGGSVSTLTIQRTQQEDSAVYLCASSLGAAFPGYTFGSGTRLTVV.

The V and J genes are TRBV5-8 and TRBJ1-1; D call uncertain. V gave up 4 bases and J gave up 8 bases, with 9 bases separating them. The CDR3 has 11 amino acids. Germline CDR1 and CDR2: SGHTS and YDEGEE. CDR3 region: CASSLSVEAFF. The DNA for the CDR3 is TGTGCCAGCAGCCTCAGTGTAGAAGCTTTCTTT.

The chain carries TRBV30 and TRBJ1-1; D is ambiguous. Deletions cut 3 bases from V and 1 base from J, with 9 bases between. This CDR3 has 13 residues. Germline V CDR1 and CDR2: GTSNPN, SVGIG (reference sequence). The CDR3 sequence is CAWRSKANTEAFF. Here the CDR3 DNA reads TGTGCCTGGAGATCGAAAGCGAACACTGAAGCTTTCTTT. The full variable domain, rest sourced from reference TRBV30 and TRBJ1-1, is SQTIHQWPATLVQPVGSPLSLECTVEGTSNPNLYWYRQAAGRGLQLLFYSVGIGQISSEVPQNLSASRPQDRQFILSSKKLLLSDSGFYLCAWRSKANTEAFFGQGTRLTVV.

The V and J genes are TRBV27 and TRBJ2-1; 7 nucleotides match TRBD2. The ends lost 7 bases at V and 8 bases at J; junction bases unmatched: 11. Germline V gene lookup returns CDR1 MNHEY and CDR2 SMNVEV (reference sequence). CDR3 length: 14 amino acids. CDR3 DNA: TGTGCCAGCATGGGCGCTAGCGGAAGGGATGAGCAGTTCTTC. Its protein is CASMGASGRDEQFF.

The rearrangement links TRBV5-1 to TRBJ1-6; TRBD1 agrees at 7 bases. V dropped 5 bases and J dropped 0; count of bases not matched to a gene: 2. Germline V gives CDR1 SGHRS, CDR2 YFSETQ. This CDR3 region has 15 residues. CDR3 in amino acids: CASRRDSSYNSPLHF. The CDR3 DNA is TGCGCCAGCAGAAGGGACAGCTCCTATAATTCACCCCTCCACTTT.

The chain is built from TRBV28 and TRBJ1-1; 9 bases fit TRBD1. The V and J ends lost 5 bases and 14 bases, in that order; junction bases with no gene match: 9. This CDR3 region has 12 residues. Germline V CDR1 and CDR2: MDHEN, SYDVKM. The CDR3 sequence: CASSIGQGRGFF. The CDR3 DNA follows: TGTGCCAGCAGTATTGGACAGGGGAGAGGCTTCTTT. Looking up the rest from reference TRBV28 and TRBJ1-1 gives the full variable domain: DVKVTQSSRYLVKRTGEKVFLECVQDMDHENMFWYRQDPGLGLRLIYFSYDVKMKEKGDIPEGYSVSREKKERFSLILESASTNQTSMYLCASSIGQGRGFFGQGTRLTVV.

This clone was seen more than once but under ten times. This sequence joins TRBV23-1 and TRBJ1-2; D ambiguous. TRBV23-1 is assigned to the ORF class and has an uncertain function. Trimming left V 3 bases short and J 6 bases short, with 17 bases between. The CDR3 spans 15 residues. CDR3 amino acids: CASSHYPGSRNGYTF. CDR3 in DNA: TGCGCCAGCAGTCATTATCCCGGGAGCAGGAATGGCTACACCTTC.